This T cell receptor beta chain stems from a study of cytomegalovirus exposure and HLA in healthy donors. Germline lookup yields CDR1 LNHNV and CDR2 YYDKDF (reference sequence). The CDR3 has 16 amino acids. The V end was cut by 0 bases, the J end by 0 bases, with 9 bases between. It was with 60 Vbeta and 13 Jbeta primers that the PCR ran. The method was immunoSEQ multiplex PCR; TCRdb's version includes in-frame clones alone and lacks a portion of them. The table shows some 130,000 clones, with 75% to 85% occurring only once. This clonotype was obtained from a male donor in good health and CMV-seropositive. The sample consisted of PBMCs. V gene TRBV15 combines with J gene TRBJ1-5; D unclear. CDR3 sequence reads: CATSRDRIHSNQPQHF. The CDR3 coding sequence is TGTGCCACCAGCAGAGACAGGATACATAGCAATCAGCCCCAGCATTTT.